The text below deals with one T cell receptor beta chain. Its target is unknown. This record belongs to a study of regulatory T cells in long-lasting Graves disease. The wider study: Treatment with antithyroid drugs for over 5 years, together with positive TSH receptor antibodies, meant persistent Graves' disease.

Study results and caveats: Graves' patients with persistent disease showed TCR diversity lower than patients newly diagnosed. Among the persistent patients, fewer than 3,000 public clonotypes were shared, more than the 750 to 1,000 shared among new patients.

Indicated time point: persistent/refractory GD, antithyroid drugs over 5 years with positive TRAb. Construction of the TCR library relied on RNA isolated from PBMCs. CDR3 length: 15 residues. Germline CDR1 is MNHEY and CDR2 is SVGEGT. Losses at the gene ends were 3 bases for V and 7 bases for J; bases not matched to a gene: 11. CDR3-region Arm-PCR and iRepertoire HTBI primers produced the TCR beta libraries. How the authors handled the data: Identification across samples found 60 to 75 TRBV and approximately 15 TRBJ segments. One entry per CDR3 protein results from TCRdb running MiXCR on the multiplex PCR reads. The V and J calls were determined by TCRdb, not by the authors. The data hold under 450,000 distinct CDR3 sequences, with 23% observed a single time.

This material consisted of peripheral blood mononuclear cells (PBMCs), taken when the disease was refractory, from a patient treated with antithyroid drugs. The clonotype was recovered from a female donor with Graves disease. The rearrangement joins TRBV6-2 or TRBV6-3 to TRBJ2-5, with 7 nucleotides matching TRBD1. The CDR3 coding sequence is TGTGCCAGCAGTTATTACACAGGGGACCCTGGGACCCAGTACTTC. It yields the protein CASSYYTGDPGTQYF.